Following are 25 T cell receptor beta chains from one sample sequenced in a study of T cell responses to AZD1222 COVID-19 vaccine. Here immunoSEQ multiplex PCR was the method, and the copy in TCRdb shows in-frame clones only, minus some. The sample yields about 180,000 clones, around 88% seen once. The sequences come from peripheral blood, collected on day 0 of AZD1222 vaccination. These receptors originate from an adult in good health.

This clone turned up a few times. V and J are TRBV5-1 and TRBJ2-5; no definite D call. From germline, CDR1 is SGHRS and CDR2 YFSETQ. Trimming stripped 0 bases from V and 1 base from J, with 10 bases between. This CDR3 is built from 15 residues. The CDR3 here is CASSLGWQVQETQYF. The CDR3 nucleotides read TGCGCCAGCAGCTTGGGGTGGCAGGTCCAAGAGACCCAGTACTTC.

This clone was detected a few times. The V gene is TRBV11-2, the J gene TRBJ2-7, with no clear D. Trimming removed 4 bases from V and 3 bases from J, with 13 bases in between. Looked up from germline, CDR1 is SGHAT and CDR2 is FQNNGV. The CDR3 length is 14 residues. CDR3 DNA: TGTGCCAGCAGCTCAGGACCGCTGTTCTACGAGCAGTACTTC. The encoded protein is CASSSGPLFYEQYF.

V usage is TRBV7-2 and J usage is TRBJ2-1, with TRBD2 matching 10 bases. Germline V CDR1 and CDR2: SGHTA, FQGNSA. V was clipped by 0 bases and J by 5 bases; unmatched bases: 4. This CDR3 has 16 amino acids. CDR3 region: CASSLASLAGDNEQFF. Written as DNA, the CDR3 is TGTGCCAGCAGCTTAGCGAGCCTAGCGGGAGACAATGAGCAGTTCTTC.

The chain couples TRBV30 to TRBJ1-6, with D tentatively TRBD1 (6 bases). Per the germline V gene, CDR1 is GTSNPN and CDR2 is SVGIG (reference sequence). With 7 bases removed from V and 9 bases from J, the gap between germline ends came to 16 bases. This CDR3 has 13 residues. The CDR3 reads CASQKDSVSPLHF. The CDR3 DNA follows: TGTGCCTCCCAAAAGGACAGCGTTTCACCCCTCCACTTT.

The rearrangement joins TRBV5-6 to TRBJ1-4; D gene uncertain. This CDR3 has 15 residues. Germline values: CDR1 SGHDT, CDR2 YYEEEE. V shed 3 bases and J shed 0 bases, with 9 bases lying between them. DNA for the CDR3: TGTGCCAGCAGCTCCCCTTCCCCAACTAATGAAAAACTGTTTTTT. Translation: CASSSPSPTNEKLFF.

This CDR3 is CASRIGTGGYNEQFF. The DNA of the CDR3 is TGTGCCAGCAGGATTGGGACAGGGGGTTACAATGAGCAGTTCTTC. The V and J genes are TRBV3-1 (or the pseudogene TRBV3-2) and TRBJ2-1; 11 bases are shared with TRBD1. Trimming cost V 6 bases and J 4 bases; bases outside gene matches: 5. The germline V gene encodes CDR1 LGHDT and CDR2 YNNKEL (reference sequence). The CDR3 consists of 15 residues.

This chain's CDR3 is CASSVDRGGNEQYF. The CDR3 DNA sequence: TGTGCCAGCAGCGTCGACAGGGGAGGTAACGAGCAGTACTTC. The chain has TRBV9 and TRBJ2-7; 8 bases are shared with TRBD1. The CDR3 sequence is 14 residues long. Germline CDR1 and CDR2: SGDLS and YYNGEE. With V trimmed by 2 bases and J by 5 bases, 6 bases remained unmatched.

V gene TRBV2 combines with J gene TRBJ2-2; 7 bases agree with TRBD1. With V trimmed by 0 bases and J by 5 bases, 0 bases remained unmatched. The germline V gene has CDR1 SNHLY and CDR2 FYNNEI. The CDR3 contains 14 residues. The CDR3 DNA reads as TGTGCCAGCAGTGAAGCCAGGGGGACCGGGGAGCTGTTTTTT. The encoded protein is CASSEARGTGELFF.

CDR3 DNA: TGTGCCAGTAGAGGGCTCGGACAGGGGAGCAATCAGCCCCAGCATTTT. It codes for CASRGLGQGSNQPQHF. The chain is built from TRBV19 and TRBJ1-5; 9 bases match TRBD1. The V segment lost 6 bases and the J segment 1 base; nucleotides outside the gene matches: 7. Germline V gene data show CDR1 as LNHDA and CDR2 as SQIVND (reference sequence). CDR3 length: 16 residues.

V is TRBV5-4 and J is TRBJ2-5; 11 bases match TRBD2. The CDR3 sequence is 15 residues long. Germline V lookup: CDR1 SGHNT, CDR2 YYREEE (reference sequence). The V and J ends lost 3 bases and 0 bases, in that order; junction bases with no gene match: 1. CDR3 coding DNA: TGTGCCAGCAGCTCTAGCGGGGGGTACCAAGAGACCCAGTACTTC. Translation: CASSSSGGYQETQYF.

This clone was found once. The rearrangement links TRBV28 to TRBJ2-7; 7 nucleotides match TRBD1. CDR1 is MDHEN and CDR2 is SYDVKM in the germline V gene. This CDR3 contains 13 residues. After removal of 5 bases from V and 2 bases from J, the junction contained 3 bases not matched to a gene. The CDR3 loop reads CASSGQVAYEQYF. The CDR3 DNA sequence: TGTGCCAGCAGTGGACAGGTCGCCTACGAGCAGTACTTC.

This rearrangement joins TRBV4-1 to TRBJ1-2, with D tentatively TRBD1 (6 bases). The germline V gene has CDR1 MGHRA and CDR2 YSYEKL. V gave up 5 bases and J gave up 3 bases, with 19 bases separating them. The CDR3 is made up of 16 amino acids. CDR3 sequence: CASSYKRGGMDYGYTF. CDR3 DNA sequence: TGCGCCAGCAGCTATAAAAGGGGGGGTATGGACTATGGCTACACCTTC.

In its sample, this clone was seen a few times. The chain employs TRBV7-9 and TRBJ2-4; 10 bases agree with TRBD2. The ends lost 4 bases at V and 0 bases at J; junction bases unmatched: 12. Germline CDR1 is SEHNR and CDR2 is FQNEAQ (reference sequence). This CDR3 region has 19 residues. CDR3 in DNA: TGTGCCAGCAGCTCGCGTAGCGGGGGGTCCGTTTTAGCCAAAAACATTCAGTACTTC. Translated, it gives CASSSRSGGSVLAKNIQYF.

This clone was counted a single time. The chain combines TRBV18 with TRBJ1-2; maybe TRBD1 (5 bases). The germline CDR1 and CDR2 sequences are KGHSH and LQKENI. CDR3 length: 19 residues. Trimming left V 3 bases short and J 5 bases short, with 28 bases between. The CDR3 region has the DNA TGTGCCAGCTCACCCCGGAGGGGAATCGTCGGACCCCTTGAGTATGGCTACACCTTC. Translation: CASSPRRGIVGPLEYGYTF.

The chain joins TRBV5-8 to TRBJ2-2, with D unresolved. The CDR3 totals 16 residues. V was pared by 4 bases and J by 1 base, with 14 bases between. Looked up from germline, CDR1 is SGHTS and CDR2 is YDEGEE. The CDR3 region has the DNA TGTGCCAGCAGCCGCCTATCCTGGGAGAACACCGGGGAGCTGTTTTTT. Protein: CASSRLSWENTGELFF.

The chain joins TRBV29-1 to TRBJ2-3; 7 bases line up with TRBD1. Per germline, CDR1 SQVTM and CDR2 ANQGSEA. With 4 bases clipped from V and 2 bases from J, the junction kept 6 bases outside the gene matches. The CDR3 covers 14 residues. The DNA of the CDR3 is TGCAGCGTTGTGGGGCAGGGGGTCACAGATACGCAGTATTTT. Translated, it gives CSVVGQGVTDTQYF.

This clone was counted once. This chain connects TRBV12-3 or TRBV12-4 to TRBJ2-7, with TRBD2 matching over 9 bases. Trimming took 2 bases from V and 6 from J; bases not matched to a gene: 2. This CDR3 is built from 13 residues. CDR3 loop: CASSLSGGREQYF. In DNA, the CDR3 is TGTGCCAGCAGTTTAAGCGGGGGGCGCGAGCAGTACTTC.

The chain links TRBV24-1 to TRBJ2-1; 8 positions agree with TRBD2. J lost 1 base, V lost 3 bases, and 10 bases had no gene match. The CDR3 is made up of 18 amino acids. Germline lookup yields CDR1 KGHDR and CDR2 SFDVKD. Here the CDR3 reads CATSDTGKSGGSYNEQFF. Written as DNA, the CDR3 is TGTGCCACCAGTGATACCGGTAAATCGGGGGGGTCCTACAATGAGCAGTTCTTC.

V gene TRBV12-3 or TRBV12-4 combines with J gene TRBJ1-2; perhaps TRBD1 as D (5 bases). The CDR3 loop spans 13 amino acids. V gave up 4 bases and J gave up 8 bases, with 14 bases separating them. The CDR3 region is CASSSSGTHGYTF. The DNA of the CDR3 is TGTGCCAGCAGTTCAAGCGGGACGCACGGCTACACCTTC.

This chain joins TRBV2 and TRBJ2-1, with 7 bases matching TRBD1. With V trimmed by 7 bases and J by 4 bases, 7 bases remained unmatched. Germline lookup yields CDR1 SNHLY and CDR2 FYNNEI. The CDR3 length is 14 residues. This CDR3 is CASILAGGYNEQFF. CDR3 DNA sequence: TGTGCCAGCATCTTGGCAGGGGGTTACAATGAGCAGTTCTTC. The full variable domain, its missing parts supplied by reference TRBV2 and TRBJ2-1, is EPEVTQTPSHQVTQMGQEVILRCVPISNHLYFYWYRQILGQKVEFLVSFYNNEISEKSEIFDDQFSVERPDGSNFTLKIRSTKLEDSAMYFCASILAGGYNEQFFGPGTRLTVL.

This chain connects TRBV5-1 to TRBJ1-1; tentatively, D is TRBD1 (6 bases). With 5 bases removed from V and 6 bases from J, the gap between germline ends came to 8 bases. This CDR3 contains 11 residues. CDR1 SGHRS and CDR2 YFSETQ come from the germline V gene. For the CDR3, the DNA is TGCGCCAGCAGTGGACAGCCTGAAGCTTTCTTT. Protein: CASSGQPEAFF.

The chain joins TRBV30 to TRBJ1-3, with D possibly TRBD1 on 5 matching bases. Germline CDR1 reads GTSNPN; CDR2 reads SVGIG (reference sequence). Trimming removed 8 bases from V and 0 bases from J, with 11 bases in between. The CDR3 length is 13 residues. The DNA for the CDR3 is TGTGCCGGGGACGGTCACTCTGGAAACACCATATATTTT. Its translation: CAGDGHSGNTIYF.

The rearrangement links TRBV6-2 or TRBV6-3 to TRBJ1-1, with 8 bases fitting TRBD1. V dropped 5 bases and J dropped 4; count of bases not matched to a gene: 3. Germline CDR1 reads MNHEY; CDR2 reads SVGEGT. The CDR3 spans 13 residues. Here the CDR3 reads CASSVGQVTEAFF. The CDR3 nucleotides read TGTGCCAGCAGTGTGGGACAGGTCACTGAAGCTTTCTTT.

The chain couples TRBV6-5 to TRBJ2-7, with 7 bases lining up with TRBD2. J was trimmed by 6 bases and V by 0 bases; bases with no gene match: 5. The V gene's germline CDR1 is MNHEY and CDR2 SVGAGI. This CDR3 region has 14 residues. The CDR3 DNA reads as TGTGCCAGCAGTTACTCGCGGGGGATGGGCGAGCAGTACTTC. Translating it yields CASSYSRGMGEQYF.

V and J are TRBV28 and TRBJ2-7, with a possible D match to TRBD2 (5 bases). V lost 6 bases and J lost 6, with 15 bases in between. Germline CDR1 MDHEN, CDR2 SYDVKM. CDR3 length equals 13 residues. The CDR3, as DNA: TGTGCCAGCAGGAGACTCGGTGGAGGCGAGCAGTACTTC. It encodes CASRRLGGGEQYF.